This T cell receptor beta chain comes out of a study of somatic mutations in cytotoxic T cells in rheumatoid arthritis. At the level of the study: Flow cytometric sorting isolated some V beta antibody-stained T-cell populations at nearly 100% purity, and among them were V beta1+ cells that underwent TCRB sequencing.

A note on this clone: Its antigen remains unknown.

Study-level results: Rheumatoid arthritis patients and age-matched healthy controls showed no significant difference in CD8+ T-cell clonality. The targets (antigens) of the expanded CD8+ clones were not known.

Assay: immunoSEQ multiplex PCR; the TCRdb copy retains only in-frame clones and omits some. Of tens of thousands of clones listed, around nine tenths are singletons. Source material: CD8+ T cells sorted from blood. This receptor was identified in an adult with rheumatoid arthritis.

CDR3: CASSDAEGYTF. In DNA, the CDR3 is TGTGCCAGCAGTGATGCGGAGGGCTACACCTTC. This rearrangement joins TRBV25-1 to TRBJ1-2; no reliable D call. V was cut by 3 bases and J by 8 bases, with 7 bases left in between. The CDR3 runs to 11 residues. Germline-derived CDR1 and CDR2 are MGHDK and SYGVNS.